This T cell receptor beta chain was documented in a study of radiotherapy plus CTLA-4 blockade in lung cancer. Germline V lookup: CDR1 SEHNR, CDR2 FQNEAQ (reference sequence). There are 16 residues in the CDR3. Comments on this clone: A junction boundary mismatches the germline segment, possibly from a read error. Other DNA sequences from this sample encode an identical CDR3 as well.

TCRdb keeps only in-frame clones here, not all; method: immunoSEQ multiplex PCR. The data contain approximately 80,000 clones, less than 85% of them seen just once; the ten biggest clones take up roughly a tenth. The study gave focal radiation plus ipilimumab CTLA-4 blockade to patients with chemo-refractory metastatic non-small-cell lung cancer. The starting material was peripheral blood, obtained from a patient treated with radiotherapy plus ipilimumab. The clonotype originates from a human donor with non-small cell lung cancer whose response to radiotherapy plus ipilimumab could not be evaluated. The chain uses TRBV7-9 and TRBJ1-5; 9 nucleotides agree with TRBD1. CDR3 region: CASSQTRQGGNQPQHF. The CDR3 DNA sequence: TGCGCCAGCAGCCAGACACGACAGGGGGGGAATCAGCCCCAGCATTTT.